This T cell receptor (beta chain) was identified during a study of Ad26.COV2.S vaccination and SARS-CoV-2 variants. The overall study: Intramuscular Ad26.COV2.S at 5x10^10 or 1x10^11 viral particles. Study-level results: With respect to non-spike TCR breadth, vaccine and placebo recipients were similar. Assessments of TCR breadth and depth may have underestimated the total T cell responses.

The protocol was immunoSEQ multiplex PCR, while the TCRdb copy is restricted to in-frame clones and leaves out a portion. This sample has about 680,000 clones, with more than 70% found just once. As for this clone: Its antigen is not identified.

Germline CDR1 reads LGHNA; CDR2 reads YNFKEQ. J gave up 2 bases and V 3 bases, and 5 bases lay outside the gene matches. The CDR3 covers 16 residues. Treatment meaning: some 19 received Ad26.COV2.S at low or high dose, single or two shots; about 5 received placebo; per-sample allocation not given. The samples were gathered on day 63 after the first injection of vaccine or placebo. Sequencing used peripheral blood, obtained in a trial of Ad26.COV2.S vaccine versus placebo. The receptor comes from a person aged 18-65 years who received the Ad26.COV2.S COVID-19 vaccine or a placebo. The chain is built from TRBV4-2 and TRBJ1-1; TRBD1 matches at 11 bases. Written as DNA, the CDR3 is TGTGCCAGCAGCCATGGCTGGACAGGGGGCAACACTGAAGCTTTCTTT. Translation: CASSHGWTGGNTEAFF.